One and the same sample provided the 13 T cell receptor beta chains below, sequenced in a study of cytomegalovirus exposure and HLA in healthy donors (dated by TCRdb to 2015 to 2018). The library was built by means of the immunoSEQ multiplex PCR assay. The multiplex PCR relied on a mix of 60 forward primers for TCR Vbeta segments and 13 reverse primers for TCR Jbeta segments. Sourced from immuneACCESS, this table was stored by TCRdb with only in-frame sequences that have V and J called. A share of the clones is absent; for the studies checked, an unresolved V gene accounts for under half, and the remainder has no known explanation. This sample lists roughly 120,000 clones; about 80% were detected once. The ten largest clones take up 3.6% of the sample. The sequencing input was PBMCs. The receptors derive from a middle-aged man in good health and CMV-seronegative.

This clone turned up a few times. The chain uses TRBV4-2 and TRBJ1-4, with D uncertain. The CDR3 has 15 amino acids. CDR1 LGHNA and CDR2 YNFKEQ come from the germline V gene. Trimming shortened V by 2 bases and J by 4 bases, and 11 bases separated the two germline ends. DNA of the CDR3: TGTGCCAGCAGCCAACGCGTCGGTGGTAATGAAAAACTGTTTTTT. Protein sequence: CASSQRVGGNEKLFF.

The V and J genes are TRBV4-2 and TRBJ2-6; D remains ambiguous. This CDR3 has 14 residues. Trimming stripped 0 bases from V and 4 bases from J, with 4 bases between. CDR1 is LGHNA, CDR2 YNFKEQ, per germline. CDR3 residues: CASSQDQGANVLTF. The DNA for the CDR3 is TGTGCCAGCAGCCAAGATCAGGGGGCCAACGTCCTGACTTTC.

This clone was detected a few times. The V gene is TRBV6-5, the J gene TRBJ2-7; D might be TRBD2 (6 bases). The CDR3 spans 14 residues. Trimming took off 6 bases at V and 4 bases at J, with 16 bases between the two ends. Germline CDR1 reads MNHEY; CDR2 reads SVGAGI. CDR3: CASRYARRVYEQYF. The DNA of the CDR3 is TGTGCCAGCAGATACGCTAGGAGGGTTTACGAGCAGTACTTC.

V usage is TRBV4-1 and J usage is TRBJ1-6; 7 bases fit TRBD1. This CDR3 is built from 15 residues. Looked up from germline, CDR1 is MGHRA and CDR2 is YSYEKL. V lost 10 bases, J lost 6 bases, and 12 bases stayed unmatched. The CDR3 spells CATAPTGDGNSPLHF. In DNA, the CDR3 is TGCGCCACCGCCCCAACAGGGGATGGTAATTCACCCCTCCACTTT.

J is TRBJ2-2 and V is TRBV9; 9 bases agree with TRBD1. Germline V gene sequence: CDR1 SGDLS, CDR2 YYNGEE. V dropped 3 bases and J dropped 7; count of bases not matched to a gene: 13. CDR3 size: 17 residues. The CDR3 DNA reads TGTGCCAGCAGCGCCTCAGCCGGGACAGGGTTTTACGGGGAGCTGTTTTTT. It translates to CASSASAGTGFYGELFF.

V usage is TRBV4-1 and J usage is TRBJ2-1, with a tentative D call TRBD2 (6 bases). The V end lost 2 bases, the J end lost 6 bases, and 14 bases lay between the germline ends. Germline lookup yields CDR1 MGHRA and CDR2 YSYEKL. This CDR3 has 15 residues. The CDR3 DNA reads TGCGCCAGCAGCCAACCACCCGGGACTCCCAATGAGCAGTTCTTC. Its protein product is CASSQPPGTPNEQFF.

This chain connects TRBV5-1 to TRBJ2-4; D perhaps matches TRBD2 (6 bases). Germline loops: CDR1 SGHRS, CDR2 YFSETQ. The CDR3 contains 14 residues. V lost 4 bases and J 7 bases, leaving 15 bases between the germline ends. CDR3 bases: TGCGCCAGCAGCCCACTAGCCGAGGGTAACATTCAGTACTTC. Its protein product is CASSPLAEGNIQYF.

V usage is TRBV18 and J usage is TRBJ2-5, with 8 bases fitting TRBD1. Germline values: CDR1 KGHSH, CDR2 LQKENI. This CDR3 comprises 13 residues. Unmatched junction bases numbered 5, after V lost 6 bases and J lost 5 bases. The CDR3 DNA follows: TGTGCCAGCTCGCGGACAGGGCGTGAGACCCAGTACTTC. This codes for CASSRTGRETQYF.

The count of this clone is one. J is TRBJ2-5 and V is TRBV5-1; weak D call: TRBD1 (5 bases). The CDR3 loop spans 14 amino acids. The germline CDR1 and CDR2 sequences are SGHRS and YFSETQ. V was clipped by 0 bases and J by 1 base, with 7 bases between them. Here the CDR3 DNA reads TGCGCCAGCAGCTTGGGGACATTCCAAGAGACCCAGTACTTC. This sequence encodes CASSLGTFQETQYF.

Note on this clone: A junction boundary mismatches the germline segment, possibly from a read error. CDR3 sequence (DNA): TGTGCCAGTGGTATAGGGGGACAGGACTATTATAGCAATCAGCCCCAGCATTTT. Amino acid sequence: CASGIGGQDYYSNQPQHF. The chain couples TRBV19 to TRBJ1-5; 8 nucleotides line up with TRBD1. The germline V gene has CDR1 LNHDA and CDR2 SQIVND (reference sequence). The length of the CDR3 is 18 residues. Combining the CDR3 with reference TRBV19 and TRBJ1-5 gives the whole variable domain DGGITQSPKYLFRKEGQNVTLSCEQNLNHDAMYWYRQDPGQGLRLIYYSQIVNDFQKGDIAEGYSVSREKKESFPLTVTSAQKNPTAFYLCASGIGGQDYYSNQPQHFGDGTRLSIL.

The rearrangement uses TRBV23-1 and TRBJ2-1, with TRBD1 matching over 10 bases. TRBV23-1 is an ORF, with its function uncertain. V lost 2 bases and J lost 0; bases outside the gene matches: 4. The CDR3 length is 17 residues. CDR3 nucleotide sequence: TGCGCCAGCAGTCAAAGGACAGGGGGTAGCTCCTACAATGAGCAGTTCTTC. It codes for CASSQRTGGSSYNEQFF.

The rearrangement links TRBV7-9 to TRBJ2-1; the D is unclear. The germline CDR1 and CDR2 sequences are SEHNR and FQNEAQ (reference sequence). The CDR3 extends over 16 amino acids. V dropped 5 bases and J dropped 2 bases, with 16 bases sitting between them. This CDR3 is CASSRTGSTTYNEQFF. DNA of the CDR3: TGTGCCAGCAGCAGAACCGGGTCTACTACCTACAATGAGCAGTTCTTC.

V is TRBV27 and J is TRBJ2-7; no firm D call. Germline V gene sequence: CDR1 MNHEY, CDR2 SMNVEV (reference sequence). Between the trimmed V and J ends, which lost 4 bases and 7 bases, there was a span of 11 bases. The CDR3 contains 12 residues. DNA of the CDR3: TGTGCCAGCAGTTCGCCACCGCGGGAGCAGTACTTC. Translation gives CASSSPPREQYF.